This TCR beta chain is drawn from a study of T cell clones after liver transplantation. CDR1 is SGHAT and CDR2 is FQDESV in the germline V gene (reference sequence). The trim removed 7 bases at V and 4 bases at J, leaving 10 bases unmatched. This CDR3 has 15 amino acids. TCRdb's copy holds only in-frame clones and misses some; the assay was immunoSEQ multiplex PCR. The data contain about 70,000 clones, about 80% of them singletons. The V call is TRBV11-1, the J call TRBJ2-3; TRBD2 aligns across 8 bases. This receptor was identified in a human patient who received a liver transplant. Some T cells here may be from the graft donor. Sequences were derived from CD4+ T cells from blood, sampled 12 months after liver transplant. In DNA, the CDR3 is TGTGCCAGCAATTATCAAGCGGGAGACGCAGATACGCAGTATTTT. Translation: CASNYQAGDADTQYF.